Below, 25 T cell receptor beta chains from the same sample are listed, as sequenced in a study of OX40 agonist ivuxolimab in advanced cancers. Libraries were built with the immunoSEQ multiplex PCR assay. Here the immuneACCESS table is served through TCRdb, limited to in-frame sequences with V and J called. Missing clones are a known gap in these copies; in checked studies unresolved V genes cover under half, and the rest lacks a known reason. This sample holds 35,000 to 45,000 clones; about nine tenths were observed only once. Around 15% of the sample is held by the ten biggest clonotypes. Sequenced material: CD4+ or CD8+ T cells sorted from blood, taken in a trial of the OX40 agonist ivuxolimab. The receptors stem from an adult with an advanced solid tumor such as melanoma, head and neck, liver or kidney cancer.

Remarks on this clone: The junction differs from germline at one of its ends, possibly a read error. CDR3 nucleotide sequence: TGTGCCAGCAACTTAGTCGAGACAGGGGTATACCAAGAGACCCAGTACTTC. Its protein product is CASNLVETGVYQETQYF. The chain recombines TRBV11-2 with TRBJ2-5; the match to TRBD1 covers 8 bases. The CDR3 has 17 amino acids. The germline V gene encodes CDR1 SGHAT and CDR2 FQNNGV.

The V gene is TRBV5-1, the J gene TRBJ2-7, with 7 bases identical to TRBD1. Per the germline V gene, CDR1 is SGHRS and CDR2 is YFSETQ. The CDR3 spans 15 residues. Trimming cost V 5 bases and J 2 bases; bases outside gene matches: 10. The CDR3 region has the DNA TGCGCCAGCAGTCCGACCGGGACAGACCCCTACGAGCAGTACTTC. Translated: CASSPTGTDPYEQYF.

The gene calls are TRBV27 and TRBJ2-3; 8 bases are a match to TRBD2. Germline V gene lookup returns CDR1 MNHEY and CDR2 SMNVEV (reference sequence). There are 14 residues in the CDR3. The J segment lost 2 bases and the V segment lost 5 bases, leaving 3 bases of the junction unmatched. Here the CDR3 DNA reads TGTGCCAGCAGTGTTAGCGGGAACACAGATACGCAGTATTTT. This gives the protein CASSVSGNTDTQYF.

The V and J genes are TRBV28 and TRBJ2-5; 8 bases line up with TRBD1. The J call is doubtful: the DNA matches TRBJ2-7 better. CDR1 is MDHEN and CDR2 is SYDVKM in the germline V gene. The CDR3 runs to 14 residues. The CDR3 loop reads CASSFPGGHYEQYF. DNA of the CDR3: TGTGCCAGCAGTTTTCCAGGGGGCCACTACGAGCAGTACTTC.

This chain uses TRBV19 with TRBJ2-2; unclear D gene. Per the germline V gene, CDR1 is LNHDA and CDR2 is SQIVND (reference sequence). The V end was cut by 3 bases, the J end by 1 base, with 9 bases between. The CDR3 has 15 amino acids. The CDR3: CASSILSQNTGELFF. As DNA, the CDR3 is TGTGCCAGTAGTATTTTATCACAGAACACCGGGGAGCTGTTTTTT.

The rearrangement joins TRBV27 to TRBJ2-7, with D possibly TRBD2 on 6 matching bases. Germline V gene sequence: CDR1 MNHEY, CDR2 SMNVEV (reference sequence). The CDR3 runs to 15 residues. The V gene lost 4 bases and the J gene lost 1 base, with 14 bases spanning the gap. The CDR3 reads CASSSGLGNSYEQYF. Written as DNA, the CDR3 is TGTGCCAGCAGTTCGGGACTTGGAAATTCCTACGAGCAGTACTTC.

This rearrangement joins TRBV4-3 to TRBJ1-2; 9 bases fit TRBD1. The trim removed 2 bases at V and 8 bases at J, leaving 15 bases unmatched. This CDR3 has 17 amino acids. Germline V gene data show CDR1 as LGHNA and CDR2 as YSLEER. The CDR3 DNA follows: TGCGCCAGCAGCCAAACGGACAGGGGCCCCTTCGGTGTGGGCTACACCTTC. Translated, it gives CASSQTDRGPFGVGYTF.

The gene calls are TRBV4-1 and TRBJ2-2; no clear D. Trimming pared 1 base from V and 4 bases from J, leaving 16 bases between. Germline V gives CDR1 MGHRA, CDR2 YSYEKL. The CDR3 is 17 residues long. CDR3 protein: CASSQGPLGSFTGELFF. The CDR3 DNA reads as TGCGCCAGCAGCCAAGGGCCGCTAGGCAGCTTCACCGGGGAGCTGTTTTTT.

J is TRBJ2-7 and V is TRBV28, with D uncertain. V shed 5 bases and J shed 7 bases, with 27 bases lying between them. This CDR3 has 17 amino acids. Germline V lookup: CDR1 MDHEN, CDR2 SYDVKM. The CDR3 spells CASSNPLMLRKGNEQYF. CDR3 nucleotides: TGTGCCAGCAGTAACCCCTTGATGCTACGTAAGGGTAATGAGCAGTACTTC.

This clone occurred once. The V call is TRBV5-5, the J call TRBJ2-7, with a weak D call TRBD1 (5 bases). Germline V gene data show CDR1 as SGHKS and CDR2 as YYEKEE (reference sequence). The CDR3 consists of 14 residues. V gave up 4 bases and J gave up 3 bases, with 14 bases separating them. The CDR3 sequence is CASSHRQWDYEQYF. The CDR3 DNA reads TGTGCCAGCAGCCACAGACAGTGGGACTACGAGCAGTACTTC.

This chain joins TRBV19 and TRBJ2-1; D perhaps matches TRBD2 (6 bases). The germline V gene encodes CDR1 LNHDA and CDR2 SQIVND (reference sequence). V shed 5 bases and J shed 9 bases, with 11 bases lying between them. This CDR3 spans 12 amino acids. The CDR3 nucleotides read TGTGCCAGTAGTTTAGGGACTGTTGAGCAGTTCTTC. This encodes CASSLGTVEQFF.

The genes are TRBV10-1 and TRBJ2-3; 7 bases line up with TRBD1. The CDR3 length is 15 residues. V was clipped by 6 bases and J by 2 bases; unmatched bases: 8. CDR1 and CDR2 from the germline V gene are WNHNN and SYGVQD (reference sequence). The CDR3 here is CASSRRDSATDTQYF. CDR3 DNA: TGCGCCAGCAGCCGCCGGGACAGCGCCACAGATACGCAGTATTTT.

This rearrangement joins TRBV29-1 to TRBJ2-7, with TRBD1 matching 7 bases. V lost 1 base to trimming and J lost 1 base; unmatched junction nucleotides: 10. CDR3 length equals 16 residues. Germline loops: CDR1 SQVTM, CDR2 ANQGSEA. CDR3 residues: CSVEALGQVDSYEQYF. The DNA for the CDR3 is TGCAGCGTTGAAGCCCTAGGACAGGTAGATTCCTACGAGCAGTACTTC.

This clone has a single count. J is TRBJ2-6 and V is TRBV5-1; 7 bases map to TRBD1. Unmatched junction bases numbered 15, after V lost 4 bases and J lost 2 bases. The CDR3 has 19 amino acids. Germline values: CDR1 SGHRS, CDR2 YFSETQ. As DNA, the CDR3 is TGCGCCAGCAGCGTGGGGGACAGTTTCGGGAAAACTGGGGCCAACGTCCTGACTTTC. It codes for CASSVGDSFGKTGANVLTF.

CDR3 residues: CASSLLSAEQFF. The CDR3 DNA reads as TGTGCCAGCAGCCTCCTAAGTGCTGAGCAGTTCTTC. V usage is TRBV7-9 and J usage is TRBJ2-1; D not certain. Germline V gives CDR1 SEHNR, CDR2 FQNEAQ (reference sequence). V gave up 5 bases and J gave up 9 bases, with 11 bases separating them. This CDR3 region has 12 residues. The whole variable domain, filled in from reference TRBV7-9 and TRBJ2-1, reads DTGVSQNPRHKITKRGQNVTFRCDPISEHNRLYWYRQTLGQGPEFLTYFQNEAQLEKSRLLSDRFSAERPKGSFSTLEIQRTEQGDSAMYLCASSLLSAEQFFGPGTRLTVL.

This sequence joins TRBV10-2 and TRBJ2-1; 10 bases fit TRBD2. This CDR3 spans 15 amino acids. Germline-derived CDR1 and CDR2 are WSHSY and SAAADI. Trimming at V came to 4 bases and at J to 0 bases, leaving 0 bases not matched to a gene. CDR3 in amino acids: CASSASGSSYNEQFF. The CDR3, as DNA: TGCGCCAGCAGTGCTAGCGGGAGCTCCTACAATGAGCAGTTCTTC.

The chain uses TRBV10-1 and TRBJ2-7, with 8 bases aligning to TRBD1. This CDR3 spans 16 amino acids. Per germline, CDR1 WNHNN and CDR2 SYGVQD (reference sequence). V trimming: 2 bases; J trimming: 2 bases; junction bases outside the gene matches: 8. As DNA, the CDR3 is TGCGCCAGCAGTGAGCGCTTGGACAGGGCCCCCTACGAGCAGTACTTC. Amino acids: CASSERLDRAPYEQYF.

The J gene is TRBJ2-7, the V gene TRBV14; TRBD1 matches 11 bases. Germline CDR1 is SGHDN and CDR2 is FVKESK. The CDR3 contains 15 residues. V was pared by 1 base and J by 3 bases, with 2 bases of the junction left unmatched. CDR3 in amino acids: CASSQGTGGGYEQYF. CDR3 coding DNA: TGTGCCAGCAGCCAAGGGACAGGGGGCGGCTACGAGCAGTACTTC.

The chain is built from TRBV4-3 and TRBJ2-5; 8 bases fit TRBD2. V dropped 3 bases and J dropped 0; count of bases not matched to a gene: 3. The germline gives CDR1 LGHNA, CDR2 YSLEER. The CDR3 has 15 residues. The DNA of the CDR3 is TGCGCCAGCAGCCAGTCACTAGCGGACCAAGAGACCCAGTACTTC. Protein sequence: CASSQSLADQETQYF.

This chain uses TRBV6-5 with TRBJ2-5, with a tentative D call TRBD1 (5 bases). The V end was cut by 4 bases, the J end by 14 bases, with 20 bases between. Germline loops: CDR1 MNHEY, CDR2 SVGAGI. The CDR3 totals 13 residues. CDR3 loop: CASSSSVLQGVYF. The CDR3 nucleotides are TGTGCCAGCAGTTCCTCGGTACTTCAAGGGGTTTACTTC.

The genes are TRBV11-2 and TRBJ2-2; no clear D. Germline values: CDR1 SGHAT, CDR2 FQNNGV. This CDR3 spans 13 amino acids. V shed 9 bases and J shed 0 bases, with 8 bases lying between them. CDR3 sequence: CARRDSNTGELFF. In DNA, the CDR3 is TGTGCCAGGCGAGATTCGAACACCGGGGAGCTGTTTTTT.

This clone was seen once. The chain combines TRBV7-9 with TRBJ2-7; D is possibly TRBD1 or TRBD2 (5 bases each). V dropped 4 bases and J dropped 5 bases, with 12 bases sitting between them. The CDR3 is 13 residues long. Germline CDR1 is SEHNR and CDR2 is FQNEAQ (reference sequence). The CDR3 protein is CASSYSGTDEQYF. The CDR3 nucleotides read TGTGCCAGCAGCTACTCCGGGACGGACGAGCAGTACTTC.

V and J are TRBV5-1 and TRBJ2-6; unclear D gene. V was pared by 5 bases and J by 0 bases, with 6 bases between. Germline V gives CDR1 SGHRS, CDR2 YFSETQ. This CDR3 is 14 amino acids long. The CDR3 reads CASSPTSGANVLTF. Written as DNA, the CDR3 is TGCGCCAGCAGTCCTACCTCTGGGGCCAACGTCCTGACTTTC.

V usage is TRBV19 and J usage is TRBJ2-1, with 9 bases lining up with TRBD2. The CDR3 covers 15 residues. The ends lost 4 bases at V and 5 bases at J; junction bases unmatched: 6. Germline CDR1 and CDR2: LNHDA and SQIVND (reference sequence). The CDR3 protein is CASSRAGGPHNEQFF. In DNA, the CDR3 is TGTGCCAGTAGTAGGGCGGGAGGGCCCCACAATGAGCAGTTCTTC.

The chain's CDR3 is CASSLGSGGNNEQFF. DNA of the CDR3: TGCGCCAGCAGCTTGGGTTCGGGAGGGAACAATGAGCAGTTCTTC. This rearrangement joins TRBV5-1 to TRBJ2-1, with 8 bases lining up with TRBD2. Per the germline V gene, CDR1 is SGHRS and CDR2 is YFSETQ. The CDR3 is 15 residues long. V lost 0 bases and J lost 5; bases outside the gene matches: 4. The full variable domain, in which reference TRBV5-1 and TRBJ2-1 provide the parts outside the CDR3, is KAGVTQTPRYLIKTRGQQVTLSCSPISGHRSVSWYQQTPGQGLQFLFEYFSETQRNKGNFPGRFSGRQFSNSRSEMNVSTLELGDSALYLCASSLGSGGNNEQFFGPGTRLTVL.